This T cell receptor beta chain derives from a study of T cells in Graves' hyperthyroidism and ophthalmopathy (dated by TCRdb to about 2019). For the study in its entirety: Peripheral blood samples were taken at the time of initial diagnosis, prior to any treatment. The 75 to 100 discovery patients were randomly divided into training and test sets at a 7:3 ratio. An independent validation cohort of under 20 hyperthyroidism patients and about 15 patients who later progressed to ophthalmopathy tested prospective prediction of ophthalmopathy. TCR V-J signatures able to tell the groups apart were searched for in a discovery cohort of 90 to 100 patients, of whom 43 had Graves' ophthalmopathy and about 55 had stable Graves' hyperthyroidism. Following sampling, methimazole starting at 30 mg daily was given to hyperthyroidism patients, and high-dose intravenous methylprednisolone was given to ophthalmopathy patients. According to the paper, TCR Vbeta CDR3 sequencing was carried out on some 130 peripheral blood samples, which came from approximately 41 ophthalmopathy, approximately 72 hyperthyroidism and approximately 17 progressor patients. The study also compared thyroid tissue and blood T-cell repertoires from several Graves' hyperthyroidism patients. The investigation overall reported the following: In validation, progression to ophthalmopathy was predicted by the model with 70% to 71% sensitivity and about 72% specificity, a median of 6.5 months before onset. No statistical method was used to fix the sample size in advance, and group allocation was not hidden from the investigators. A 13 V-J signature model separated ophthalmopathy from stable hyperthyroidism, with around 90% sensitivity and approximately 81% specificity in cross-validation and 80%/75% in testing. Most expanded thyroid clonotypes (frequency above 0.001) were also found in blood, which suggests that blood repertoires may mirror thyroid immune responses.

V and J are truncated by 4 bases and 7 bases respectively, leaving an intervening sequence of 14 bases. The CDR3 starts with the cysteine, ends with the phenylalanine, and has 15 residues. Only CDR3 DNA remains: 45 bases, in frame from the first base. Based on the germline V gene, the CDR1 and CDR2 sequences are MNHNS and SASEGT. The TCR beta CDR3 regions were amplified from RNA transcripts. A first-round RT-PCR of the TCR CDR3 used the HTBI primer set with the Qiagen OneStep RT-PCR kit. Libraries were constructed in a second round of multiplex PCR, after which size selection and purification were performed. Sequencing of the libraries was done on an Illumina HiSeq2000 using paired-end 100 bp reads. The original methods were these. Raw data were processed with SOAPnuke, discarding reads with adapters, uncalled bases, mean Phred below 15, or no exact constant-primer or identifier match. High-quality paired reads were merged with COPE v1.2.5, and unique nucleotide sequences were defined as clonotypes. MiTCR v1.1 was used to align clonotypes to the IMGT TRBV, TRBD and TRBJ reference segments. Only V-J combinations with frequency above 0.0001, covering 99% to 99.2% of repertoires, were analysed. The TCS score was defined as the ratio of F50 (clonal expansion) to E x V (chaos), calculated using BLOSUM62-based TCRdist between CDR3 peptides within each V-J. Welch's t-statistics and random forest reduced roughly 530 V-J features to 10 to 15, which were used in a naive Bayes classifier (R e1071). TCRdb reprocessed the public reads (quality trimming at Q25 with fastp, clone calling with MiXCR) and kept in-frame beta chains. Each entry is one CDR3 protein sequence, shown with its most common DNA and genes. TCRdb, not the original authors, processed these V and J calls. The sample table lists approximately 330,000 distinct CDR3 sequences, 12% to 15% of them with a count of one. Clones ranked in the top ten supply 34% of the sample.

In the ophthalmopathy patients, disease was moderately to severely active, with a Clinical Activity Score of 3 or more, a NOSPECS grade of 4 or more, and a duration of less than 3 months. Any patient with an uncontrolled infection, another autoimmune disease, pregnancy or lactation was excluded. Clinical symptoms, serum thyroxine and TRAb, thyroid ultrasound, and orbital computed tomography formed the basis for the diagnoses. PBMCs were isolated from about 10 ml of fresh peripheral blood by Ficoll-Paque density gradient centrifugation. Total RNA was extracted using Trizol reagent, and RNA quality was assessed on an Agilent 2100 Bioanalyzer. This clonotype has more than one count but fewer than ten. Its binding antigen is unknown. Per-nucleotide qualities are absent, and no much larger clonotype sits a single base away.

This receptor was taken from a woman in her thirties or forties with Graves' ophthalmopathy. The chain was built from TRBV6-1 and TRBJ1-6; TRBD1 is possibly the D segment (5 matching bases). The sequenced sample was blood. For the CDR3, the sequence is CASSGTGTVNSPLHF. The nucleotides read TGTGCCAGCAGTGGAACCGGGACGGTCAATTCACCCCTCCACTTT.